These 2 T cell receptor beta chains were all obtained from the same sample, sequenced in a study of post-analysis software for immune sequencing data. The antigens of these receptors remain unknown. General study results and limits: Four to six TRBV segments appeared more often in patients than in controls, and TRBV5-6, TRBV5-1 and TRBV20-1 were among these.

Prepared libraries of TCR beta cDNA carried unique molecular identifiers. Each CDR3 protein gets one entry after TCRdb re-called the PCR reads with MiXCR. This sample carries 700,000 to 800,000 distinct CDR3 sequences, 30% of them seen once, and the ten largest clones take around 0.56%. The sequencing sample was made of blood. These receptor sequences come from a girl aged 5-17 years with multiple sclerosis.

The V call is TRBV6-2 or TRBV6-3, the J call TRBJ2-1; no clear D. V lost 10 bases to trimming and J lost 0 bases, with 16 bases between them. Germline values: CDR1 MNHEY, CDR2 SVGEGT. The CDR3 has 15 residues. In nucleotides, the CDR3 is TGTGCCACCTTAAAAGCGCAGAGCTCCTACAATGAGCAGTTCTTC. Its translation: CATLKAQSSYNEQFF.

The rearrangement links TRBV20-1 to TRBJ2-3, with 12 positions matching TRBD2. V dropped 4 bases and J dropped 4; count of bases not matched to a gene: 6. Germline V gene sequence: CDR1 DFQATT, CDR2 SNEGSKA (reference sequence). The CDR3 loop spans 15 amino acids. The CDR3 DNA follows: TGCAGTGCTACTACTAGCGGGAGGAACGCAGATACGCAGTATTTT. This sequence encodes CSATTSGRNADTQYF.